This TCR beta chain appears in the sequencing data of a study of T cell responses to AZD1222 COVID-19 vaccine. The germline gives CDR1 MNHEY, CDR2 SVGEGT. The CDR3 totals 16 residues. Trimming took 2 bases from V and 3 from J, leaving 14 bases between them. The method was immunoSEQ multiplex PCR; TCRdb's version includes in-frame clones alone and lacks a portion of them. The data contain roughly 110,000 clones, approximately 90% of them singletons. The chain links TRBV6-2 or TRBV6-3 to TRBJ1-5; D is uncertain. The sample here was peripheral blood, taken 28 days after the second AZD1222 dose. This clonotype was obtained from an adult who received the AZD1222 COVID-19 vaccine. The CDR3 nucleotides read TGTGCCAGCAGTTACGGCTCCGGGGAAATCAATCAGCCCCAGCATTTT. This codes for CASSYGSGEINQPQHF.